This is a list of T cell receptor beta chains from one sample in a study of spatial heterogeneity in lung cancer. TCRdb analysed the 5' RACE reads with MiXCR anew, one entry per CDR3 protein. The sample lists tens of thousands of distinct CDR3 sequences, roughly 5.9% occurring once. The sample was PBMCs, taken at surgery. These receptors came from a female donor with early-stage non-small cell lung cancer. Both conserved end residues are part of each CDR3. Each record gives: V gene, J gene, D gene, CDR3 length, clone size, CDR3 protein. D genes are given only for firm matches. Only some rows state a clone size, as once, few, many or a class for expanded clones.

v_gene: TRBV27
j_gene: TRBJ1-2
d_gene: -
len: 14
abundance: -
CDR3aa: CASRPDYTPHGYTF

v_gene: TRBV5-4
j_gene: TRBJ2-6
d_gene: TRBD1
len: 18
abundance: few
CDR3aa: CASSLLLDRGPGANVLTF

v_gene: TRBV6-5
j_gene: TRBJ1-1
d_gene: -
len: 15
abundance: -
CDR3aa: CASSYSAGRDTEAFF

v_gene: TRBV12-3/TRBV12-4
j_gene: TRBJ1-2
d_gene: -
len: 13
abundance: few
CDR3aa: CASSLGGNYGYTF

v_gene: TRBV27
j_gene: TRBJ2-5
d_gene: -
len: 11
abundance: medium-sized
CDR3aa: CATTLGKTQYF

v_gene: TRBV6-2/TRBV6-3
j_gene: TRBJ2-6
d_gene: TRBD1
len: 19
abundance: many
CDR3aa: CASSYSRSQGASGANVLTF

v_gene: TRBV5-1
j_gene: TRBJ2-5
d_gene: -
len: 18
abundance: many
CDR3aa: CASSVGTWGRSEQETQYF

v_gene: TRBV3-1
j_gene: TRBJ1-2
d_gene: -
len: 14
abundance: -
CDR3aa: CASSQDSGPGRYTF

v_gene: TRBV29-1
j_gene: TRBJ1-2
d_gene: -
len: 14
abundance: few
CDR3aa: CSVLTASGGYGYTF

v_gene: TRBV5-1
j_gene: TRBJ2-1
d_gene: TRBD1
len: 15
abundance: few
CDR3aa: CASSLTGTGSKEQFF

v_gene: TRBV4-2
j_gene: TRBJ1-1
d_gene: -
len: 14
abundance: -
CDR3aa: CASSQGGRGTEAFF

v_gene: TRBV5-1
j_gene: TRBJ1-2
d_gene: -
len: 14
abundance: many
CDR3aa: CASSLSSTDYGYTF

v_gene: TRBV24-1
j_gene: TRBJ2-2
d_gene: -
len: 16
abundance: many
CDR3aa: CATSAGFLTNTGELFF

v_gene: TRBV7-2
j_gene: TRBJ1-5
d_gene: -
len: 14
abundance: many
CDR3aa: CASSSMGVEEPQHF

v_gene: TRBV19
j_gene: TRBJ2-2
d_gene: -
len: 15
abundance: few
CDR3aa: CASSISGPNTGELFF

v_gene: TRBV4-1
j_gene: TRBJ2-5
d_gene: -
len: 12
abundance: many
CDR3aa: CASSQDQETQYF

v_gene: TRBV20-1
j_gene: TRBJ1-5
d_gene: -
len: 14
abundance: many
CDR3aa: CSARSRTAIEPQHF

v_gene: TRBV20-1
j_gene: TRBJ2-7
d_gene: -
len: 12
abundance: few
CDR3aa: CSVAGQSYEQYF

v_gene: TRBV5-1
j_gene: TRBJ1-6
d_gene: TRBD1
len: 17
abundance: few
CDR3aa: CASSKGGQAIYNSPLHF

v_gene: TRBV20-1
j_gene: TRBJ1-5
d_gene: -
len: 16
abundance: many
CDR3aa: CSARVGGPAGNQPQHF